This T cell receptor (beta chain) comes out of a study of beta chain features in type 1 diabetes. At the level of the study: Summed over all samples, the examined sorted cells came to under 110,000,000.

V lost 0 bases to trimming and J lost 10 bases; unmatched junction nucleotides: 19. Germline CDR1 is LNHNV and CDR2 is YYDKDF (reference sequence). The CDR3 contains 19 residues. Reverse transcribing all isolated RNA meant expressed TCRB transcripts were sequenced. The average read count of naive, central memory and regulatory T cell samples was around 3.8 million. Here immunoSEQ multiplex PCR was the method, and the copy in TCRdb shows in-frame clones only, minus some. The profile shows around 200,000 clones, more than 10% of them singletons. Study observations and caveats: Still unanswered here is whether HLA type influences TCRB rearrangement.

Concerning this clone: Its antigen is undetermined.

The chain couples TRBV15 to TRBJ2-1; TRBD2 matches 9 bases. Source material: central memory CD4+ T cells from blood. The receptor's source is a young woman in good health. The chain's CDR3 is CATSRDPQGTSGFPTEQFF. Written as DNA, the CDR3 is TGTGCCACCAGCAGAGATCCCCAGGGAACTAGCGGGTTCCCTACGGAGCAGTTCTTC.